A single sample gave rise to the 26 T cell receptor beta chains below, sequenced in a study of T-cell memory formation after mild COVID-19. Via MiXCR, TCRdb re-called the 5' RACE reads, giving one row per CDR3 protein. Among hundreds of thousands of distinct CDR3 sequences listed, 20% were seen once. Sequencing input: PBMCs or a T cell subset sorted from them (not recorded which). Source of these receptors: an adult woman who had mild COVID-19 (a few samples of this study predate the infection). Cell type and time point are not known.

This clonotype occurred a few times. The rearrangement uses TRBV10-3 and TRBJ2-2, with no clear D. The germline gives CDR1 ENHRY, CDR2 SYGVKD. The CDR3 spans 13 residues. The ends were cut back, 4 bases at V and 4 bases at J, with 7 bases in the middle. CDR3 DNA: TGTGCCATCAGTGCGGGCCCCACCGGGGAGCTGTTTTTT. This encodes CAISAGPTGELFF.

This clonotype was picked up a small number of times. The chain combines TRBV6-2 or TRBV6-3 with TRBJ2-3, with a weak D call TRBD1 (6 bases). Germline V gene sequence: CDR1 MNHEY, CDR2 SVGEGT. The CDR3 loop spans 16 amino acids. Trimming shortened V by 4 bases and J by 6 bases, and 20 bases separated the two germline ends. The CDR3 DNA follows: TGTGCCAGCAGTTCTACCGGACAGTTTCCTTACGATACGCAGTATTTT. Its protein is CASSSTGQFPYDTQYF.

This rearrangement joins TRBV24-1 to TRBJ2-3, with TRBD2 matching over 11 bases. V lost 6 bases to trimming and J lost 0 bases; unmatched junction nucleotides: 1. The CDR3 spans 15 residues. The germline V gene has CDR1 KGHDR and CDR2 SFDVKD. The CDR3 DNA sequence: TGTGCCACCAGTAGACTAGCGGGAAGCACAGATACGCAGTATTTT. Translating gives CATSRLAGSTDTQYF.

The gene calls are TRBV2 and TRBJ2-3; TRBD2 aligns across 8 bases. Trimming at V came to 4 bases and at J to 0 bases, leaving 3 bases not matched to a gene. In germline, CDR1 is SNHLY, CDR2 FYNNEI. The CDR3 has 15 residues. CDR3 residues: CASSGSGSSTDTQYF. The CDR3 DNA is TGTGCCAGCAGTGGAAGCGGGAGTAGCACAGATACGCAGTATTTT.

This clonotype has just a few counts. V gene TRBV4-2 combines with J gene TRBJ2-7; 7 bases match TRBD1. Germline-derived CDR1 and CDR2 are LGHNA and YNFKEQ. The CDR3 runs to 15 residues. Trimming took 4 bases from V and 1 from J; bases not matched to a gene: 7. In nucleotides, the CDR3 is TGTGCCAGCAGCCTCCCAGGACAGGATTCCTACGAGCAGTACTTC. This codes for CASSLPGQDSYEQYF.

This clonotype was observed many times. The V call is TRBV12-3 or TRBV12-4, the J call TRBJ2-7; D is unclear. The CDR3 has 14 residues. Between the trimmed V and J ends, which lost 3 bases and 5 bases, there was a span of 14 bases. CDR3 region: CASSLASSTNEQYF. The CDR3 nucleotides are TGTGCCAGCAGTTTGGCGAGCAGTACCAACGAGCAGTACTTC.

This clonotype has only a few counts. This sequence joins TRBV4-1 and TRBJ2-3; D may be TRBD1 (5 bases). The germline CDR1 and CDR2 sequences are MGHRA and YSYEKL. This CDR3 has 15 amino acids. V was shortened by 1 base and J by 3 bases, with 11 bases between the two germline ends. DNA for the CDR3: TGCGCCAGCAGCCAAGGGGCAGGGAAAACAGATACGCAGTATTTT. This encodes CASSQGAGKTDTQYF.

The rearrangement links TRBV2 to TRBJ2-7; D ambiguous. The CDR3 has 12 amino acids. V lost 6 bases, J lost 3 bases, and 9 bases lay in between. Germline V CDR1 and CDR2: SNHLY, FYNNEI. CDR3 DNA sequence: TGTGCCAGCAGGTTAAACGGCTACGAGCAGTACTTC. Amino acid sequence: CASRLNGYEQYF. The complete variable domain, with remaining parts taken from reference TRBV2 and TRBJ2-7, reads EPEVTQTPSHQVTQMGQEVILRCVPISNHLYFYWYRQILGQKVEFLVSFYNNEISEKSEIFDDQFSVERPDGSNFTLKIRSTKLEDSAMYFCASRLNGYEQYFGPGTRLTVT.

The rearrangement links TRBV12-3 or TRBV12-4 to TRBJ2-7, with 10 bases matching TRBD1. V was pared by 6 bases and J by 2 bases, with 7 bases of the junction left unmatched. CDR3 length: 15 residues. CDR3 residues: CASRPGTGVPYEQYF. The DNA of the CDR3 is TGTGCCAGCAGACCCGGGACAGGGGTCCCCTACGAGCAGTACTTC.

The gene calls are TRBV2 and TRBJ2-2; D possibly matches TRBD1 or TRBD2 (5 bases each). The CDR3 is 15 amino acids. The germline V gene has CDR1 SNHLY and CDR2 FYNNEI. Trimming pared 6 bases from V and 4 bases from J, leaving 15 bases between. The CDR3: CASSLRWDRTGELFF. For the CDR3, the DNA is TGTGCCAGCAGCCTGCGGTGGGACCGCACCGGGGAGCTGTTTTTT.

The chain has TRBV4-2 and TRBJ1-1; no definite D call. This CDR3 region has 16 residues. The germline gives CDR1 LGHNA, CDR2 YNFKEQ. V was trimmed by 1 base and J by 4 bases, leaving 16 bases between them. The CDR3 spells CASSQVRADRGTEAFF. The CDR3 bases are TGTGCCAGCAGCCAAGTGAGGGCGGACCGGGGCACTGAAGCTTTCTTT.

A few counts support this clonotype. The chain couples TRBV7-2 to TRBJ2-7; D is perhaps TRBD1 or TRBD2 (5 bases each). The length of the CDR3 is 14 residues. V was shortened by 5 bases and J by 5 bases, with 16 bases between the two germline ends. CDR1 is SGHTA and CDR2 is FQGNSA in the germline V gene. For the CDR3, the DNA is TGTGCCAGCAGCCGAAAGCGTTGGGACCACGAGCAGTACTTC. It is translated as CASSRKRWDHEQYF.

This rearrangement joins TRBV3-1 to TRBJ2-7; the D is unclear. Trimming removed 1 base at V and 0 bases at J, with 4 bases between. Germline lookup yields CDR1 LGHDT and CDR2 YNNKEL (reference sequence). This CDR3 comprises 13 residues. CDR3 nucleotides: TGTGCCAGCAGCCAAGCAATCTCCTACGAGCAGTACTTC. Its translation is CASSQAISYEQYF.

This clonotype was detected a few times. The chain links TRBV12-3 or TRBV12-4 to TRBJ2-7, with 9 bases identical to TRBD2. The CDR3 spans 14 residues. V gave up 6 bases and J gave up 3 bases; unmatched junction bases: 6. The chain's CDR3 is CASSRSTSGYEQYF. CDR3 in DNA: TGTGCCAGCAGCCGCTCGACTAGCGGCTACGAGCAGTACTTC.

This sequence joins TRBV19 and TRBJ2-2; TRBD1 matches 7 bases. J gave up 4 bases and V 5 bases, and 13 bases lay outside the gene matches. The CDR3 extends over 17 amino acids. The germline CDR1 and CDR2 sequences are LNHDA and SQIVND (reference sequence). CDR3 DNA sequence: TGTGCCAGTAGTCCAAGACAGGGACCTTGGGGCACCGGGGAGCTGTTTTTT. It translates to CASSPRQGPWGTGELFF. Based on the CDR3 plus reference TRBV19 and TRBJ2-2, the full variable domain is DGGITQSPKYLFRKEGQNVTLSCEQNLNHDAMYWYRQDPGQGLRLIYYSQIVNDFQKGDIAEGYSVSREKKESFPLTVTSAQKNPTAFYLCASSPRQGPWGTGELFFGEGSRLTVL.

This clonotype has only a few counts. J is TRBJ2-7 and V is TRBV5-6; D is unresolved. Germline V gives CDR1 SGHDT, CDR2 YYEEEE. V lost 1 base and J lost 2, with 13 bases in between. The CDR3 spans 15 residues. The CDR3 DNA reads as TGTGCCAGCAGCTTGCGACTCCAAACAACCTACGAGCAGTACTTC. Encoded protein: CASSLRLQTTYEQYF. The entire variable domain, with the rest obtained from reference TRBV5-6 and TRBJ2-7, is as follows: DAGVTQSPTHLIKTRGQQVTLRCSPKSGHDTVSWYQQALGQGPQFIFQYYEEEERQRGNFPDRFSGHQFPNYSSELNVNALLLGDSALYLCASSLRLQTTYEQYFGPGTRLTVT.

This rearrangement joins TRBV5-6 to TRBJ2-5; D uncertain. The V and J ends lost 1 base and 2 bases respectively, with 9 bases between them. The germline CDR1 and CDR2 sequences are SGHDT and YYEEEE. The CDR3 is made up of 14 amino acids. The CDR3 protein is CASSLSMKQETQYF. CDR3 DNA: TGTGCCAGCAGCTTGAGCATGAAGCAAGAGACCCAGTACTTC.

This clonotype occurred a few times. The chain links TRBV2 to TRBJ2-7; TRBD1 aligns across 7 bases. The CDR3 loop spans 15 amino acids. Trimming at V came to 6 bases and at J to 0 bases, leaving 8 bases not matched to a gene. CDR1 is SNHLY, CDR2 FYNNEI, per germline. As DNA, the CDR3 is TGTGCCAGCAGGAGCTCGGGGACAGTCTCCTACGAGCAGTACTTC. Translation gives CASRSSGTVSYEQYF.

The chain uses TRBV29-1 and TRBJ1-2; no reliable D call. V lost 3 bases and J 2 bases, leaving 7 bases between the germline ends. Germline CDR1 is SQVTM and CDR2 is ANQGSEA. The CDR3 has 12 amino acids. The CDR3 loop is CSVEWENYGYTF. In DNA form, the CDR3 reads TGCAGCGTTGAGTGGGAGAACTATGGCTACACCTTC.

This clonotype has a count of ten or more. J is TRBJ2-2 and V is TRBV7-9; 13 bases align to TRBD2. Germline V gene sequence: CDR1 SEHNR, CDR2 FQNEAQ (reference sequence). The CDR3 runs 14 residues. The junction had 2 bases not matched to a gene; V was cut back by 5 bases and J by 8 bases. CDR3 coding DNA: TGTGCCAGCAGCCGACTAGCGGGAGGAGGGGAGCTGTTTTTT. Protein sequence: CASSRLAGGGELFF.

The table lists this clonotype with a few counts. The rearrangement uses TRBV29-1 and TRBJ1-2; D is uncertain. Per germline, CDR1 SQVTM and CDR2 ANQGSEA. V lost 2 bases and J lost 6, with 13 bases in between. The CDR3 is made up of 13 amino acids. The CDR3 reads CSVERVILDGYTF. The CDR3 DNA follows: TGCAGCGTTGAACGGGTCATATTAGATGGCTACACCTTC.

This clonotype has just a few counts. The rearrangement uses TRBV4-1 and TRBJ1-6; TRBD1 is a possible D gene (6 bases). CDR1 is MGHRA and CDR2 is YSYEKL in the germline V gene. The CDR3 length is 15 residues. The V end was cut by 3 bases, the J end by 8 bases, with 14 bases between. CDR3 DNA sequence: TGCGCCAGCAGCCATGATCAGGGGATGCATTCACCCCTCCACTTT. This sequence encodes CASSHDQGMHSPLHF.

This clonotype was detected a few times. CDR3 in DNA: TGCAGCGTGCGGGACAGCCTCACAGATACGCAGTATTTT. This codes for CSVRDSLTDTQYF. The chain is built from TRBV29-1 and TRBJ2-3; tentatively, D is TRBD1 (7 bases). The CDR3 covers 13 residues. CDR1 and CDR2 from the germline V gene are SQVTM and ANQGSEA. The V end lost 6 bases, the J end lost 2 bases, and 12 bases lay between the germline ends.

The chain has TRBV30 and TRBJ2-1; D gene uncertain. This CDR3 region has 13 residues. Per the germline V gene, CDR1 is GTSNPN and CDR2 is SVGIG (reference sequence). Trimming removed 4 bases at V and 0 bases at J, with 7 bases between. CDR3 sequence (DNA): TGTGCCTGGAACCGTCTCTCCTACAATGAGCAGTTCTTC. Amino acid sequence: CAWNRLSYNEQFF.

In its sample, this clonotype was seen a few times. The chain is built from TRBV5-5 and TRBJ2-7, with D perhaps matching TRBD1 or TRBD2 (5 bases each). The V end lost 5 bases, the J end lost 2 bases, and 14 bases lay between the germline ends. CDR1 and CDR2 from the germline V gene are SGHKS and YYEKEE (reference sequence). This CDR3 is 14 amino acids long. CDR3 region: CASRGVAAPYEQYF. In DNA form, the CDR3 reads TGTGCCAGCAGGGGGGTTGCGGCCCCCTACGAGCAGTACTTC.

In this sample, this clonotype turned up a few times. The chain is built from TRBV7-9 and TRBJ1-2; D ambiguous. Trimming cost V 2 bases and J 8 bases, with 15 bases left between them. Germline V CDR1 and CDR2: SEHNR, FQNEAQ (reference sequence). The CDR3 totals 14 residues. The CDR3 protein is CASSLIGELDGYTF. CDR3 in DNA: TGTGCCAGCAGCTTAATCGGGGAATTGGACGGCTACACCTTC.